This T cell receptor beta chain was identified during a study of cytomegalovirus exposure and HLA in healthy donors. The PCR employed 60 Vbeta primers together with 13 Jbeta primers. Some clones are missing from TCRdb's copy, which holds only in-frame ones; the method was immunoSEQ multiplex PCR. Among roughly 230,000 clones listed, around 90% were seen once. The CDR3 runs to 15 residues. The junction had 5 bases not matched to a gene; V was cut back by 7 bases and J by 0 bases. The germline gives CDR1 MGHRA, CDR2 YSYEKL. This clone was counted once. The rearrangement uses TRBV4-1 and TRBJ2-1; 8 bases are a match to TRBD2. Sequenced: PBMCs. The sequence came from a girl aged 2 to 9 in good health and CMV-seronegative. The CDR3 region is CASTTGLGSYNEQFF. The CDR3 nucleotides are TGCGCCAGCACCACGGGACTAGGCTCCTACAATGAGCAGTTCTTC.